A selection of T cell receptor beta chains follows, all from one sample in a study of CD8+CD57+ T cells in acquired aplastic anemia. TCRdb processed the reads anew with MiXCR; each CDR3 protein has one entry. The sample carries 68,000 or so distinct CDR3 sequences, almost 55% recorded once. Specimen: sorted CD4+, CD8+, or CD8+CD57+ T cells (not recorded which) from PBMCs. These receptors were obtained from a human donor in good health, serving as a control. Both conserved end residues are part of each CDR3. A D gene is named only where the DNA matches it firmly. Clone size is shown for a subset of rows, as once, few, many or a class of expanded clone.

TRBJ2-7,TRBV2,.,medium-sized,CASSRSGFGYEQYF,TGTGCCAGCAGTCGGTCGGGGTTTGGGTACGAGCAGTACTTC
TRBJ2-7,TRBV24-1,.,.,CATSTGGGYEQYF,TGTGCCACCTCGACCGGGGGAGGCTACGAGCAGTACTTC
TRBJ1-1,TRBV11-1,.,many,CASAMKTGFWSTKNNTEAFF,TGTGCCAGCGCGATGAAAACAGGGTTTTGGTCCACCAAAAACAACACTGAAGCTTTCTTT
TRBJ1-2,TRBV24-1,.,.,CATSDIQINYGYTF,TGTGCCACCAGTGATATACAGATTAACTATGGCTACACCTTC
TRBJ2-2,TRBV7-2,.,.,CASSLRAGNTGELFF,TGTGCCAGCAGCTTAAGGGCAGGGAACACCGGGGAGCTGTTTTTT
TRBJ2-1,TRBV20-1,TRBD2,.,CSARPTGAGVYNEQFF,TGCAGTGCTAGACCCACCGGAGCGGGAGTCTACAATGAGCAGTTCTTC
TRBJ2-5,TRBV7-9,.,.,CASSHKTGKETQYF,TGTGCCAGCAGCCACAAAACAGGGAAAGAGACCCAGTACTTC
TRBJ1-2,TRBV20-1,.,.,CSARGGGNGYTF,TGCAGTGCTAGAGGAGGAGGGAATGGCTACACCTTC
TRBJ1-1,TRBV5-1,.,many,CASSLGTEAFF,TGCGCCAGCAGCTTGGGGACAGAAGCTTTCTTT
TRBJ2-1,TRBV12-3/TRBV12-4,.,many,CASSPAAPLYNEQFF,TGTGCCAGCAGCCCAGCGGCGCCCCTCTACAATGAGCAGTTCTTC
TRBJ2-7,TRBV10-3,TRBD2,few,CAISAMTSGVSYEQYF,TGTGCCATCAGTGCTATGACTAGCGGGGTCAGCTACGAGCAGTACTTC
TRBJ2-3,TRBV4-2,TRBD2,.,CASSPLAGGSTDTQYF,TGTGCCAGCAGCCCGTTAGCGGGGGGGAGCACAGATACGCAGTATTTT
TRBJ1-1,TRBV12-3/TRBV12-4,TRBD1,.,CASSQTGHGTEAFF,TGTGCCAGCAGTCAGACAGGGCACGGCACTGAAGCTTTCTTT
TRBJ2-7,TRBV7-3,.,.,CASSLGGGRSYEQYF,TGTGCCAGCAGCTTAGGAGGGGGCCGCTCCTACGAGCAGTACTTC
TRBJ1-6,TRBV2,TRBD1,.,CASRSGQGAYNSPLHF,TGTGCCAGCAGATCGGGACAGGGTGCCTATAATTCACCCCTCCACTTT
TRBJ1-2,TRBV10-3,.,.,CAISELSGTLGYTF,TGTGCCATCAGTGAGTTATCCGGGACACTTGGCTACACCTTC
TRBJ1-3,TRBV10-3,.,.,CAISDRGQGGNTIYF,TGTGCCATCAGTGACCGGGGGCAGGGTGGAAACACCATATATTTT
TRBJ2-7,TRBV20-1,.,many,CSAKKTGAQIYEQYF,TGCAGTGCTAAGAAGACCGGGGCCCAAATCTACGAGCAGTACTTC
TRBJ1-2,TRBV9,TRBD1,few,CARSFMGQGNYGYTF,TGTGCCCGCAGTTTCATGGGACAGGGAAACTATGGCTACACCTTC
TRBJ2-7,TRBV4-3,.,.,CASSQASGAAYEQYF,TGCGCCAGCAGCCAAGCATCAGGGGCCGCCTACGAGCAGTACTTC
TRBJ1-1,TRBV5-6,.,.,CASSDTGHTEAFF,TGTGCCAGCAGCGATACAGGGCACACTGAAGCTTTCTTT
TRBJ1-2,TRBV5-1,.,many,CASSLKGSRVDGYTF,TGCGCCAGCAGCTTAAAGGGGAGTAGGGTTGATGGCTACACCTTC
TRBJ1-1,TRBV29-1,.,.,CSVVGSVGGGTEAFF,TGCAGCGTTGTAGGTTCAGTAGGAGGAGGAACTGAAGCTTTCTTT
TRBJ1-2,TRBV7-9,.,.,CASSSLSTADYGYTF,TGTGCCAGCAGCTCCCTCTCGACGGCTGACTATGGCTACACCTTC
TRBJ1-1,TRBV6-1,.,many,CASSEPPGMNTEAFF,TGTGCCAGCAGTGAACCCCCAGGAATGAACACTGAAGCTTTCTTT
TRBJ2-1,TRBV7-9,TRBD2,many,CASSDPSRENEQFF,TGTGCCAGCAGCGACCCGTCGCGGGAGAATGAGCAGTTCTTC
TRBJ2-5,TRBV29-1,TRBD2,.,CSVEGLAGGQETQYF,TGCAGCGTTGAAGGACTAGCGGGGGGTCAAGAGACCCAGTACTTC
TRBJ2-7,TRBV29-1,TRBD1,once,CSVQTGTGGRDF,TGCAGCGTCCAGACCGGGACAGGGGGGAGGGACTTC
TRBJ2-1,TRBV7-3,.,.,CASSTQGNEQFF,TGTGCCAGCAGCACCCAAGGGAATGAGCAGTTCTTC
TRBJ2-7,TRBV19,.,medium-sized,CASSSSYEQYF,TGTGCCAGCAGCTCCTCCTACGAGCAGTACTTC
TRBJ2-7,TRBV7-9,.,.,CASSPGSVYEQYF,TGTGCCAGCAGCCCCGGCAGCGTCTACGAGCAGTACTTC
TRBJ2-6,TRBV7-9,.,many,CASSPDRGVGLSGANVLTF,TGTGCCAGCAGCCCCGACAGAGGGGTGGGACTCTCTGGGGCCAACGTCCTGACTTTC
TRBJ2-5,TRBV19,.,.,CASSIRAEETQYF,TGTGCCAGTAGTATTCGGGCAGAAGAGACCCAGTACTTC
TRBJ2-1,TRBV15,.,.,CATSPASLNEQFF,TGTGCCACCAGCCCAGCCAGCCTGAATGAGCAGTTCTTC
TRBJ2-7,TRBV9,TRBD2,few,CASSAGLAEPYEQYF,TGTGCCAGCAGCGCCGGACTAGCGGAACCCTACGAGCAGTACTTC
TRBJ2-7,TRBV4-3,TRBD1,.,CASSLRTGEIYEQYF,TGCGCCAGCAGCCTTCGGACAGGGGAAATCTACGAGCAGTACTTC
TRBJ1-2,TRBV29-1,.,.,CSVATAGYGYTF,TGCAGCGTCGCCACTGCAGGGTATGGCTACACCTTC
TRBJ2-1,TRBV11-2,TRBD2,many,CASSLGGGAWEQFF,TGTGCCAGCAGCTTAGGCGGGGGGGCCTGGGAGCAGTTCTTC
TRBJ2-1,TRBV12-3/TRBV12-4,TRBD1,.,CASSLQGALNEQFF,TGTGCCAGCAGTTTACAGGGGGCCCTAAATGAGCAGTTCTTC
TRBJ1-1,TRBV27,.,many,CASSFGGATEAFF,TGTGCCAGCAGTTTTGGGGGTGCCACTGAAGCTTTCTTT
TRBJ1-5,TRBV6-1,.,.,CASTVEGRNQPQHF,TGTGCCAGCACCGTTGAGGGCCGGAATCAGCCCCAGCATTTT
TRBJ2-3,TRBV3-1,.,many,CASSQDYGDLTDTQYF,TGTGCCAGCAGCCAAGATTATGGGGACCTCACAGATACGCAGTATTTT
TRBJ2-7,TRBV29-1,TRBD1,.,CSVGQGAYEQYF,TGCAGCGTGGGACAGGGGGCCTACGAGCAGTACTTC
TRBJ1-2,TRBV6-1,TRBD1,many,CASSEARGQMDNYGYTF,TGTGCCAGCAGTGAAGCAAGGGGACAGATGGATAACTATGGCTACACCTTC
TRBJ2-1,TRBV24-1,TRBD2,.,CATSDYRTSLVNEQFF,TGTGCCACCAGTGATTACCGGACTAGCTTAGTAAATGAGCAGTTCTTC
TRBJ1-5,TRBV29-1,TRBD1,.,CSVGTGENSNQPQHF,TGCAGCGTTGGGACAGGGGAGAATAGCAATCAGCCCCAGCATTTT
TRBJ2-5,TRBV7-7,TRBD1,few,CASSLGQRETQYF,TGTGCCAGCAGTCTGGGACAGAGAGAGACCCAGTACTTC
TRBJ1-1,TRBV29-1,.,.,CSVGGPEAFF,TGCAGCGTTGGGGGCCCTGAAGCTTTCTTT
TRBJ2-7,TRBV7-8,TRBD2,.,CASSFGRYEQYF,TGTGCCAGCAGTTTCGGGAGGTACGAGCAGTACTTC